This T cell receptor (beta chain) was recovered during a study of OX40 agonist ivuxolimab in advanced cancers. Study-wide context: Ivuxolimab, which targeted the costimulatory receptor OX40 (CD134), was an agonistic, fully human IgG2 monoclonal antibody. Peripheral TCRbeta sequencing was intended to test whether TCR sequence diversity was altered and clonal T-cell expansion was caused by ivuxolimab. Patients were allowed to have had prior anti-PD-1, anti-PD-L1 or anti-CTLA-4 therapy, and approximately 40% of the dose-escalation patients had previously received checkpoint inhibitors. Among the 52 dose-escalation patients, 19 had hepatocellular carcinoma, 15 or so melanoma, 9 renal cell carcinoma and 9 head and neck cancer. Intravenous ivuxolimab was administered to patients every 2 weeks at six dose levels: 0.01, 0.1, 0.3, 1.5, 3 and 10 mg/kg. The monotherapy dose-escalation portion (N = 52 patients) of the phase I ivuxolimab trial is reported in the paper. Partial responses occurred in three dose-escalation patients, of whom one had hepatocellular carcinoma and two had cutaneous melanoma. In the dose-escalation cohort, around four fifths of patients were male, and the mean age was approximately 64 years, with a range of 23 to 79. General findings and caveats noted by the study authors: In partial responders in the 0.1-3.0 mg/kg groups, normalized peripheral clonal expansion was found to be among the lowest, especially among CD8+ T cells. Low levels of normalized T-cell clonal expansion were also seen in some patients who did not respond. After ivuxolimab, expanded clones were on average more numerous among CD8+ T cells than among CD4+ T cells. At doses from 0.1 to 3.0 mg/kg, clonal expansion was seen in both CD4+ and CD8+ blood T cells between baseline and week 6. The antigen specificity of the peripheral T cells that underwent clonal expansion was not determined.

The junction carries 13 bases between V and J, which are trimmed by 3 bases and 7 bases respectively. The CDR3 holds 13 amino acids from the cysteine to the phenylalanine. Just the 39-base CDR3 DNA is kept, in frame starting at base 1. The CDR1 and CDR2 encoded by the germline V gene (reference sequence) are SEHNR and FQNEAQ. The trial excluded patients who had a history of autoimmune disease or were on systemic immunosuppression. Peripheral blood for TCR sequencing was drawn from every dose cohort at baseline, at cycle 4 day 1 and at cycle 7 day 1. The samples were taken from a phase I, first-in-human, multicenter, open-label dose-escalation trial of ivuxolimab. Adults with locally advanced or metastatic head and neck squamous cell, hepatocellular, melanoma or renal cell carcinoma were enrolled in the trial. Before TCR sequencing, CD4+ T cells and CD8+ T cells from peripheral blood were sorted into separate populations.

About this clone itself: Its target antigen remains unknown. Qualities for individual bases were not recorded, and no much larger clone is one base off.

To sequence the TCRbeta CDR3 region, genomic DNA was isolated from the sorted cells. TCRbeta CDR3 regions were sequenced using the immunoSEQ Assay. TCRdb mirrors the immuneACCESS table, restricted to in-frame sequences. Some clones are absent from its copies; in checked studies, under half trace to an unresolved V gene, and the reason for the others is unknown. Counted in this sample were about 17,000 clones; about two thirds of them appeared once. More than 20% of the sample goes to the ten largest clones. Here the chain combines TRBV7-9 and TRBJ2-7, with no reliable assignment of the D segment. This TCR was sampled from an adult with an advanced solid tumor such as melanoma, head and neck, liver or kidney cancer. The sequencing here drew on CD4+ or CD8+ T cells sorted from blood, taken in a trial of the OX40 agonist ivuxolimab. The CDR3 here reads CASSLDLYDEQYF. The bases read TGTGCCAGCAGCTTGGATCTGTATGATGAGCAGTACTTC.